The rows below give T cell receptor beta chains drawn from one sample of a study of T cell changes during pregnancy in multiple sclerosis. TCRdb's table, derived via immunoSEQ multiplex PCR, lists solely in-frame clones and lacks some. In the table there are approximately 100,000 clones, about 90% of which are singletons. The sample here was peripheral blood, taken before pregnancy. All receptors derive from a female donor with multiple sclerosis, enrolled in a pregnancy study. CDR3s include the opening cysteine and the closing phenylalanine or tryptophan. D genes are given only for firm matches. For some rows the clone size is stated as once, few or many, or as a class when expanded; others skip it.

v_gene	d_gene	abundance	j_gene	CDR3aa	CDR3nt
TRBV7-8	TRBD2	-	TRBJ2-5	CASSLSSGRETQYF	TGTGCCAGCAGCCTCTCTAGCGGGAGAGAGACCCAGTACTTC
TRBV7-3	-	-	TRBJ1-2	CASSLRARDGYTF	TGTGCCAGCAGCTTAAGAGCCAGGGATGGCTACACCTTC
TRBV14	TRBD1	-	TRBJ1-2	CASSLRTGYYGYTF	TGTGCCAGCAGCCTGCGGACAGGTTATTATGGCTACACCTTC
TRBV7-9	TRBD2	-	TRBJ2-3	CASSSLAGAVSTDTQYF	TGTGCCAGCAGCTCACTAGCGGGGGCCGTTAGCACAGATACGCAGTATTTT
TRBV28	TRBD1	-	TRBJ1-1	CASSWTGGASGAFF	TGTGCCAGCAGCTGGACAGGGGGCGCGTCAGGTGCTTTCTTT
TRBV6-6	-	-	TRBJ2-7	CASSYSLAWDEQYF	TGTGCCAGCAGTTACAGCCTAGCTTGGGACGAGCAGTACTTC
TRBV2	TRBD2	-	TRBJ2-1	CASVSGRGYNEQFF	TGTGCCAGCGTAAGCGGGAGGGGATACAATGAGCAGTTCTTC
TRBV6-5	-	-	TRBJ1-6	CASRGTEHNSPLHF	TGTGCCAGCAGGGGCACCGAACATAATTCACCCCTCCACTTT
TRBV6-5	TRBD1	-	TRBJ1-1	CASSRQGRNTEAFF	TGTGCCAGCAGTCGACAGGGGAGAAACACTGAAGCTTTCTTT
TRBV6-6	TRBD1	-	TRBJ1-2	CASRTPGDRAFGYTF	TGTGCCAGCAGGACACCGGGAGACAGGGCTTTTGGCTACACCTTC
TRBV6-1	TRBD1	-	TRBJ1-6	CASSSLRDSNSPLHF	TGTGCCAGCAGTTCCCTCCGGGACAGTAATTCACCCCTCCACTTT
TRBV5-7	TRBD1	once	TRBJ1-4	CARARTGVMEKLFF	TGTGCCAGGGCGAGGACAGGGGTTATGGAAAAACTGTTTTTT
TRBV6-4	-	-	TRBJ2-1	CASSDGGGPGSLNEQFF	TGTGCCAGCAGTGACGGAGGAGGGCCTGGGAGTCTAAATGAGCAGTTCTTC
TRBV10-3	TRBD1	-	TRBJ2-3	CATGDRSSTDTQYF	TGTGCCACGGGGGACAGGAGTAGCACAGATACGCAGTATTTT
TRBV15	-	-	TRBJ2-1	CATSSRDNNEQFF	TGTGCCACCAGCTCCCGGGACAACAATGAGCAGTTCTTC
TRBV30	TRBD1	-	TRBJ1-1	CAWSPRDRDTEAFF	TGTGCCTGGAGCCCCCGGGACAGGGACACTGAAGCTTTCTTT
TRBV5-1	-	-	TRBJ1-2	CASSLGGNGYTF	TGCGCCAGCAGTTTGGGGGGCAATGGCTACACCTTC
TRBV5-1	-	-	TRBJ2-1	CASSPGGESEQFF	TGCGCCAGCAGCCCAGGCGGGGAGTCTGAGCAGTTCTTC
TRBV27	TRBD2	-	TRBJ2-5	CASSPTGLAGGATTQYF	TGTGCCAGCAGTCCTACGGGACTAGCGGGAGGGGCCACAACCCAGTACTTC
TRBV4-1	-	-	TRBJ1-5	CASSHVLGRSGGQPQHF	TGCGCCAGCAGCCACGTACTCGGGAGGTCCGGGGGTCAGCCCCAGCATTTT
TRBV28	-	-	TRBJ1-5	CASSFGQARNQPQHF	TGTGCCAGCAGTTTTGGGCAGGCGCGCAATCAGCCCCAGCATTTT
TRBV28	TRBD1	-	TRBJ2-7	CASSLLRPGGYEQYF	TGTGCCAGCAGTTTACTACGTCCAGGGGGCTACGAGCAGTACTTC
TRBV12-5	-	-	TRBJ1-2	CASGPGGVGYGYTF	TGTGCTAGTGGTCCCGGCGGCGTTGGTTATGGCTACACCTTC
TRBV9	TRBD1	-	TRBJ1-6	CASSAGGQGSPLHF	TGTGCCAGCAGCGCAGGGGGTCAAGGGTCACCCCTCCACTTT
TRBV5-5	TRBD1	-	TRBJ2-7	CASSYDRVVAYEQYF	TGTGCCAGCAGCTACGACAGGGTTGTCGCCTACGAGCAGTACTTC
TRBV4-1	TRBD2	-	TRBJ2-3	CASSPRGLAGADTQYF	TGCGCCAGCAGCCCCCGCGGACTAGCGGGAGCCGATACGCAGTATTTT
TRBV27	-	-	TRBJ2-3	CASRGASFGTDTQYF	TGTGCCAGCAGGGGGGCTAGCTTCGGCACAGATACGCAGTATTTT
TRBV28	TRBD2	-	TRBJ2-7	CASSLGWSGRKQYF	TGTGCCAGCAGTTTAGGGTGGAGCGGGAGGAAGCAGTACTTC
TRBV19	-	-	TRBJ2-3	CASSPRGGLGDTQYF	TGTGCCAGTAGTCCAAGGGGGGGTCTTGGAGATACGCAGTATTTT
TRBV28	TRBD2	-	TRBJ2-1	CASGGVSPSTDEQFF	TGTGCCAGCGGGGGGGTCTCTCCTTCTACGGATGAGCAGTTCTTC
TRBV2	-	-	TRBJ1-5	CASSSQGWAPWQPQHF	TGTGCCAGCAGTTCACAGGGTTGGGCCCCGTGGCAGCCCCAGCATTTT
TRBV7-3	-	-	TRBJ2-5	CASSLDPGSAQETQYF	TGTGCCAGCAGCTTAGACCCAGGATCCGCACAAGAGACCCAGTACTTC
TRBV19	-	once	TRBJ1-1	CASSIDSLNTEAFF	TGTGCCAGTAGTATCGACAGCTTAAACACTGAAGCTTTCTTT
TRBV5-4	-	-	TRBJ2-7	CASSYVEGITYEQYF	TGTGCCAGCAGCTATGTGGAGGGAATAACGTACGAGCAGTACTTC
TRBV28	TRBD2	-	TRBJ2-5	CASSPGVAGGGETQYF	TGTGCCAGCAGCCCCGGGGTAGCGGGAGGAGGGGAGACCCAGTACTTC
TRBV4-3	TRBD1	-	TRBJ1-2	CASSLLGGQGASGYTF	TGCGCCAGCAGCCTACTTGGGGGACAGGGGGCGAGTGGCTACACCTTC
TRBV5-6	TRBD1	once	TRBJ1-2	CASSPGTGYGYTF	TGTGCCAGCAGCCCCGGGACAGGCTATGGCTACACCTTC
TRBV7-6	-	once	TRBJ2-3	CASSLGSSSTDTQYF	TGTGCCAGCAGCTTAGGAAGCTCAAGCACAGATACGCAGTATTTT
TRBV5-4	-	-	TRBJ2-3	CASSSSVLTDTQYF	TGTGCCAGCAGCTCTAGCGTACTGACAGATACGCAGTATTTT
TRBV11-2	-	-	TRBJ2-1	CASSSTSSLARQFF	TGTGCCAGCAGCTCCACTTCCTCCCTAGCGAGACAGTTCTTC
TRBV19	-	-	TRBJ1-5	CASSRTWGLSNQPQHF	TGTGCCAGTAGTAGGACGTGGGGCCTCAGCAATCAGCCCCAGCATTTT
TRBV7-2	-	-	TRBJ1-1	CASSNRPNTEAFF	TGTGCCAGCAGCAACAGACCAAACACTGAAGCTTTCTTT
TRBV7-5	-	once	TRBJ1-1	CARSLAGPLNTEAFF	TGTGCCAGAAGCTTAGCAGGGCCTTTGAACACTGAAGCTTTCTTT
TRBV18	TRBD2	once	TRBJ2-7	CASSSTSGAFYEQYF	TGTGCCAGCTCAAGCACTAGCGGGGCTTTCTACGAGCAGTACTTC
TRBV6-5	TRBD1	-	TRBJ1-2	CASSYSQDRAYGYTF	TGTGCCAGCAGTTACTCGCAGGACAGGGCTTATGGCTACACCTTC
TRBV6-5	-	-	TRBJ1-4	CASLSGFNEKLFF	TGTGCCAGCCTATCGGGGTTTAATGAAAAACTGTTTTTT
TRBV7-3	TRBD2	-	TRBJ2-3	CASSLERETQYF	TGTGCCAGCAGCTTAGAGCGGGAAACGCAGTATTTT
TRBV30	-	-	TRBJ1-6	CAWSEDSYNSPLHF	TGTGCCTGGAGCGAAGACAGTTATAATTCACCCCTCCACTTT
TRBV7-2	-	-	TRBJ2-7	CASSSLTGLSSYEQYF	TGTGCCAGCAGCTCCCTTACAGGGCTCAGCTCCTACGAGCAGTACTTC
TRBV2	-	-	TRBJ2-3	CASIRLSTDTQYF	TGTGCCAGCATTAGACTGTCCACAGATACGCAGTATTTT
TRBV7-8	TRBD1	-	TRBJ1-1	CASSVRPGTGGPHTEAFF	TGTGCCAGCAGCGTACGCCCCGGGACAGGGGGCCCCCACACTGAAGCTTTCTTT